Detailed here is one T cell receptor (beta chain). This clone has at least ten counts. This receptor's antigen is unknown. No base-level quality is on record; no much larger clone is a single base apart. The data originate from a study of beta chain features in type 1 diabetes (dated by TCRdb to the late 2010s). For the wider study: Mean age, gender distribution, total cell number and subset yield did not differ between patients and healthy donors. A total of roughly 100 million sorted cells were examined across all samples, and RNA yield correlated strongly with the number of cells per subset. In the study, recently diagnosed type 1 diabetes patients and matched healthy donors were compared on the TCRB repertoires of their sorted circulating CD4+ T cell subsets. Regulatory and stem cell-like memory subsets were isolated from only 8 patients and 8 healthy donors, whereas naive and central memory subsets came from all 28 donors.

From each donor, a single peripheral blood sample of around 120 mL on average was drawn into heparinised tubes. Using a panel that included CD45RO, CCR7, CD25, CD127, CD95 and CD27, naive, central memory, regulatory and stem cell-like memory CD4+ T cells were sorted on a BD FACSAria II. A purity above 95% was achieved for all sorted populations. PBMCs were separated immediately by Lymphoprep density gradient centrifugation and were stained directly, without being cultured. So that batch effects would be minimized, each experiment stained and sorted samples in pairs, pairing one healthy donor with one patient. The CDR3 goes from the cysteine to the phenylalanine over 16 residues. Of all the DNA, just the CDR3 is kept, 48 bases in frame from base 1. Reading the germline V gene (reference sequence) gives CDR1 GTSNPN and CDR2 SVGIG. Relative to germline, V is missing 2 bases and J is missing 2 bases, with 8 bases of the junction outside any gene match.

On the study overall, not on this receptor specifically: Type 1 diabetes patients showed a moderate but significant shortening of TCRB CDR3 length in all four CD4+ subsets. At VDJ recombination sites, type 1 diabetes patients had fewer insertions and more deleted nucleotides, which implies abnormalities in thymic rearrangement. Naive, central memory and regulatory TCRB repertoires appeared more similar among patients than among healthy donors. Shorter templates might have been favored by PCR, but patient and control samples were amplified and corrected together, so both groups would have been affected equally by any skew. Only small numbers of individuals were included in the HLA sub-analyses, which left unresolved whether HLA type had any influence on TCRB rearrangement. Because cDNA was sequenced instead of genomic DNA, activated cells with high expression could be over-represented, although the groups did not differ in activation or CD3 levels.

The entire amount of isolated RNA was reverse transcribed using the High Capacity cDNA Reverse Transcription Kit, so the sequenced TCRB transcripts were expressed ones. Deep immunoSEQ sequencing was performed on naive, central memory and regulatory T cell samples, with an average of roughly 4 million total reads per sample. Sorted cells were lysed in RLT buffer, and RNA was extracted using DNase-treated RNeasy Micro or Mini kits according to cell number. To prevent cross-contamination, each cell subset was processed individually, whereas patient and healthy donor samples were processed jointly. The immunoSEQ multiplex PCR was used to amplify TCRB sequences from cDNA, generating 87-bp fragments that spanned the CDR3 region. The amplicons were sequenced using the Illumina HiSeq platform. The authors processed their data as follows. Synthetic template baselines were used to correct PCR bias computationally, reads within Hamming distance 2 were collapsed together, and singletons that could not be merged were discarded. Reads were aligned to IMGT to assign V, D and J genes, CDR3 length, and insertions or deletions at six rearrangement sites. Within each subset, clonotype counts were normalized to sorted cell number, after which true diversity and Gini coefficients were computed with the tcR R package. The overlap coefficient, calculated on TCRB nucleotide sequences, was used to quantify repertoire sharing. What TCRdb holds here is the immuneACCESS table cut down to in-frame rearrangements. Part of the clones is not present; checked against another copy, under half of the missing clones reflect an unresolved V gene, and the others are unexplained. Clone size and V and J calls were adopted from that table, with D and trimming inferred from the DNA. For this sample there are about 220,000 clones; roughly 10% appear just once. Of the sample, over 1% falls within the top ten clones.

This TCR was sampled from a man aged 18 to 30 in good health. The receptor chain draws on TRBV30 and TRBJ1-5; 8 nucleotides in the junction match TRBD1. The specimen was central memory CD4+ T cells from blood. The base sequence is TGTGCCTGGAGTCGCGACAGGGGCGCGGGCAATCAGCCCCAGCATTTT. Translation gives CAWSRDRGAGNQPQHF.